The 19 T cell receptor beta chains listed next were all sequenced from one sample in a study of graft-versus-host responses after intestinal transplantation. Measured with immunoSEQ multiplex PCR; TCRdb has only the in-frame clones, and not every one. The data show 13,000 or so clones, about 74% seen once. Graft specimens yielded both intraepithelial and lamina propria lymphocytes. The sequencing here drew on ileum tissue, taken 16 days after intestinal transplant. These receptors all stem from a human patient who received an intestinal transplant, so some T cells may come from the graft donor.

This clone has only a few counts. The chain joins TRBV5-1 to TRBJ2-1; maybe TRBD2 (5 bases). The CDR3 contains 15 residues. Germline V CDR1 and CDR2: SGHRS, YFSETQ. V lost 4 bases to trimming and J lost 4 bases, with 15 bases between them. CDR3 DNA sequence: TGCGCCAGCAGCATTGTAGGCGGGCTATACAATGAGCAGTTCTTC. Its translation: CASSIVGGLYNEQFF.

This chain links TRBV19 with TRBJ1-6; D unclear. The CDR3 has 14 residues. The germline V and J ends were trimmed by 6 bases and 7 bases, with 13 bases remaining between them. Germline loops: CDR1 LNHDA, CDR2 SQIVND (reference sequence). DNA of the CDR3: TGTGCCAGTAGGAGGATGAGGCGCAATTCACCCCTCCACTTT. This codes for CASRRMRRNSPLHF.

This chain connects TRBV2 to TRBJ1-4; the match to TRBD1 covers 7 bases. This CDR3 region has 16 residues. Germline V CDR1 and CDR2: SNHLY, FYNNEI. V was clipped by 6 bases and J by 5 bases; unmatched bases: 12. The CDR3 protein is CASSTLGQALNEKLFF. The CDR3 bases are TGTGCCAGCAGCACCCTTGGACAGGCTCTGAATGAAAAACTGTTTTTT.

The chain combines TRBV28 with TRBJ2-1; 9 bases map to TRBD2. Germline assignment: CDR1 MDHEN and CDR2 SYDVKM. This CDR3 contains 14 residues. Trimming cost V 5 bases and J 7 bases; bases outside gene matches: 6. CDR3 coding DNA: TGTGCCAGCAGTGCCCTAGCGGGGACGAATGAGCAGTTCTTC. Translating it yields CASSALAGTNEQFF.

V gene TRBV10-3 combines with J gene TRBJ2-7, with D unclear. V dropped 2 bases and J dropped 2 bases, with 13 bases sitting between them. Germline loops: CDR1 ENHRY, CDR2 SYGVKD. The CDR3 is 15 amino acids. The CDR3 sequence: CAISERVSGTYEQYF. CDR3 sequence (DNA): TGTGCCATCAGTGAGCGGGTGTCGGGTACCTACGAGCAGTACTTC.

The chain is built from TRBV6-5 and TRBJ2-5; 7 bases line up with TRBD1. This CDR3 has 14 amino acids. V lost 6 bases to trimming and J lost 0 bases; unmatched junction nucleotides: 4. The germline V gene encodes CDR1 MNHEY and CDR2 SVGAGI. CDR3 sequence (DNA): TGTGCCAGCAGAACACAGGGGTACCAAGAGACCCAGTACTTC. Its protein product is CASRTQGYQETQYF.

The CDR3, as DNA: TGCGCCAGCAGCTTGGCAGGACTAGCGGGGATCACAGATACGCAGTATTTT. It codes for CASSLAGLAGITDTQYF. This chain uses TRBV5-1 with TRBJ2-3, with TRBD2 identical over 12 bases. The CDR3 has 17 amino acids. In germline, CDR1 is SGHRS, CDR2 YFSETQ. The ends lost 0 bases at V and 2 bases at J; junction bases unmatched: 4. The full variable domain, its missing parts supplied by reference TRBV5-1 and TRBJ2-3, is KAGVTQTPRYLIKTRGQQVTLSCSPISGHRSVSWYQQTPGQGLQFLFEYFSETQRNKGNFPGRFSGRQFSNSRSEMNVSTLELGDSALYLCASSLAGLAGITDTQYFGPGTRLTVL.

J is TRBJ1-2 and V is TRBV4-1; 9 bases line up with TRBD1. The germline gives CDR1 MGHRA, CDR2 YSYEKL. CDR3 length: 15 residues. J gave up 3 bases and V 4 bases, and 6 bases lay outside the gene matches. CDR3 in DNA: TGCGCCAGCAGCCCAAAATGGACAGGGGACTATGGCTACACCTTC. Residues: CASSPKWTGDYGYTF.

CDR3 coding DNA: TGTGCCAGCAGTCGGGGACTAGCGGGACAATACACAGATACGCAGTATTTT. This translates into CASSRGLAGQYTDTQYF. The chain has TRBV28 and TRBJ2-3, with 13 bases aligning to TRBD2. There are 17 residues in the CDR3. The germline CDR1 and CDR2 sequences are MDHEN and SYDVKM. V was pared by 5 bases and J by 2 bases, with 7 bases of the junction left unmatched.

The rearrangement links TRBV5-4 to TRBJ2-5; weak D call: TRBD2 (5 bases). Germline CDR1 and CDR2: SGHNT and YYREEE (reference sequence). The CDR3 is 13 residues long. V dropped 2 bases and J dropped 7 bases, with 12 bases sitting between them. CDR3 sequence (DNA): TGTGCCAGCAGCTTTGCGGGTGCGGGGACCCAGTACTTC. As protein: CASSFAGAGTQYF.

In this sample, this clone turned up once. This rearrangement joins TRBV14 to TRBJ2-3; weak D call: TRBD2 (5 bases). The germline V gene has CDR1 SGHDN and CDR2 FVKESK. This CDR3 spans 17 amino acids. V lost 4 bases to trimming and J lost 2 bases, with 19 bases between them. CDR3 nucleotides: TGTGCCAGCAGCCTTTTAGCGCCAAGGGCCTTCACAGATACGCAGTATTTT. Its translation: CASSLLAPRAFTDTQYF.

The chain has TRBV5-1 and TRBJ2-1, with 11 bases lining up with TRBD2. This CDR3 is 18 amino acids long. The trim removed 1 base at V and 11 bases at J, leaving 17 bases unmatched. CDR1 SGHRS and CDR2 YFSETQ come from the germline V gene. Here the CDR3 reads CASSLTMLASGRIRQQFF. DNA of the CDR3: TGCGCCAGCAGCTTGACGATGTTGGCTAGCGGGAGGATCAGGCAGCAGTTCTTC.

This clone has only a few counts. V usage is TRBV30 and J usage is TRBJ1-3; 9 bases are shared with TRBD1. CDR3 length: 14 residues. Germline CDR1 is GTSNPN and CDR2 is SVGIG (reference sequence). The ends lost 5 bases at V and 1 base at J; junction bases unmatched: 3. As DNA, the CDR3 is TGTGCCTGGGGGACAGGGAGTTCTGGAAACACCATATATTTT. Translation: CAWGTGSSGNTIYF.

This chain links TRBV19 with TRBJ2-5; 7 bases match TRBD1. The CDR3 contains 14 residues. The junction had 4 bases not matched to a gene; V was cut back by 5 bases and J by 1 base. Germline V gene lookup returns CDR1 LNHDA and CDR2 SQIVND (reference sequence). CDR3 protein: CASSETGLQETQYF. DNA of the CDR3: TGTGCCAGTAGTGAGACAGGGCTCCAAGAGACCCAGTACTTC. Looking up the rest from reference TRBV19 and TRBJ2-5 gives the full variable domain: DGGITQSPKYLFRKEGQNVTLSCEQNLNHDAMYWYRQDPGQGLRLIYYSQIVNDFQKGDIAEGYSVSREKKESFPLTVTSAQKNPTAFYLCASSETGLQETQYFGPGTRLLVL.

This clone was counted only a few times. The chain joins TRBV6-1 to TRBJ2-7, with 8 bases aligning to TRBD2. V was pared by 3 bases and J by 3 bases, with 1 base of the junction left unmatched. This CDR3 comprises 13 residues. Germline lookup yields CDR1 MNHNS and CDR2 SASEGT. The DNA of the CDR3 is TGTGCCAGCAGTGACAGCGGGAGCTACGAGCAGTACTTC. Translation: CASSDSGSYEQYF.

The gene calls are TRBV19 and TRBJ2-1; no reliable D call. The germline V gene has CDR1 LNHDA and CDR2 SQIVND (reference sequence). The germline V and J ends were trimmed by 4 bases and 3 bases, with 7 bases remaining between them. The CDR3 is 13 residues long. This CDR3 is CASSSLDYNEQFF. The DNA for the CDR3 is TGTGCCAGTAGTAGCCTAGACTACAATGAGCAGTTCTTC. Drawing the rest from reference TRBV19 and TRBJ2-1, the complete variable domain is DGGITQSPKYLFRKEGQNVTLSCEQNLNHDAMYWYRQDPGQGLRLIYYSQIVNDFQKGDIAEGYSVSREKKESFPLTVTSAQKNPTAFYLCASSSLDYNEQFFGPGTRLTVL.

This chain uses TRBV28 with TRBJ2-5, with 7 bases aligning to TRBD1. V lost 6 bases and J lost 1; bases outside the gene matches: 5. From germline, CDR1 is MDHEN and CDR2 SYDVKM. This CDR3 has 14 amino acids. CDR3 DNA sequence: TGTGCCAGCAGAGGGGACAGAGTCCAAGAGACCCAGTACTTC. Translating it yields CASRGDRVQETQYF.

This chain joins TRBV28 and TRBJ1-1, with 8 bases that match TRBD1. Germline values: CDR1 MDHEN, CDR2 SYDVKM. J gave up 4 bases and V 6 bases, and 7 bases lay outside the gene matches. CDR3 length: 14 residues. The CDR3 protein is CASSIQGGTTEAFF. CDR3 DNA: TGTGCCAGCAGCATACAGGGGGGGACCACTGAAGCTTTCTTT.

This sequence joins TRBV7-8 and TRBJ2-3; no clear D. Germline V CDR1 and CDR2: SGHVS, FQNEAQ. Trimming cost V 4 bases and J 3 bases, with 8 bases left between them. The CDR3 loop spans 13 amino acids. CDR3 in amino acids: CASSSSRTDTQYF. DNA of the CDR3: TGTGCCAGCAGCTCCTCTAGAACAGATACGCAGTATTTT.